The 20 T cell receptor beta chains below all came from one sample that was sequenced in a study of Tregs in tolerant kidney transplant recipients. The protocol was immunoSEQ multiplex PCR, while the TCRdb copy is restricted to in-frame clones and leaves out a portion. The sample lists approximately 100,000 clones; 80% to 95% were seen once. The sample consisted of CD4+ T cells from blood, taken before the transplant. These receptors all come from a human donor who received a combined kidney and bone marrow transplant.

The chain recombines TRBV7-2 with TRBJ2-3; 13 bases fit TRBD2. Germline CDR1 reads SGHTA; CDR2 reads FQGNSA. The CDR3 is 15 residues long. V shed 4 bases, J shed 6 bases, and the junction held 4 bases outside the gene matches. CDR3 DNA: TGTGCCAGCAGCTGGACTAGCGGGAGATTGGATACGCAGTATTTT. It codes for CASSWTSGRLDTQYF.

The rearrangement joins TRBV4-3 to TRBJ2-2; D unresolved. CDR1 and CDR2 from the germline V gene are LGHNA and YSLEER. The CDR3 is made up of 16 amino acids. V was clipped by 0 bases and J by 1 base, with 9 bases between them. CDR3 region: CASSQDPGGNTGELFF. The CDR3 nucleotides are TGCGCCAGCAGCCAAGACCCAGGTGGGAACACCGGGGAGCTGTTTTTT.

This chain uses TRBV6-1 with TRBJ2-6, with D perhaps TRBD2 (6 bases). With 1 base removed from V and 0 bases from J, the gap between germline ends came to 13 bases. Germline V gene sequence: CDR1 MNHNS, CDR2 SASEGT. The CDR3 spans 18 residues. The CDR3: CASSEDWRGDSGANVLTF. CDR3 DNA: TGTGCCAGCAGTGAAGATTGGAGGGGAGACTCTGGGGCCAACGTCCTGACTTTC.

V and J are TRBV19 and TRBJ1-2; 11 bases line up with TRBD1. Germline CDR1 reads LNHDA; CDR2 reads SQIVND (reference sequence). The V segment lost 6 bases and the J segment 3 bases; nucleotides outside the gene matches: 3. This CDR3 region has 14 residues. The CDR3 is CASSGQGADYGYTF. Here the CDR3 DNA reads TGTGCCAGTAGCGGACAGGGGGCGGACTATGGCTACACCTTC.

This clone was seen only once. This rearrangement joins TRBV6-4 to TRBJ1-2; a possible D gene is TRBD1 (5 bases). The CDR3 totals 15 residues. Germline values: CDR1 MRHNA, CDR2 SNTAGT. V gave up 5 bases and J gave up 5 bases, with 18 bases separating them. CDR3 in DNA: TGTGCCAGCAGTCCCACGGCAGGGTCCCTATATGGCTACACCTTC. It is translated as CASSPTAGSLYGYTF.

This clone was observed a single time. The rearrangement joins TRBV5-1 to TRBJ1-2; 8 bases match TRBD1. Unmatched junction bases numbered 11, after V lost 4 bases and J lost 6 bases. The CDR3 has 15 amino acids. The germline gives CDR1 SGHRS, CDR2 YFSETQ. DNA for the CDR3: TGCGCCAGCAGCACTGGACAGGGAGCGATTGATGGCTACACCTTC. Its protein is CASSTGQGAIDGYTF.

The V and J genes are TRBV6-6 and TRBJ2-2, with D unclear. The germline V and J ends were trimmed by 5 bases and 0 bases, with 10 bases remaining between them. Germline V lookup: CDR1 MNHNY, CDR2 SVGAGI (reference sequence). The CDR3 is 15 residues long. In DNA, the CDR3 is TGTGCCAGCAGTCCCAGACACACGAACACCGGGGAGCTGTTTTTT. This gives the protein CASSPRHTNTGELFF.

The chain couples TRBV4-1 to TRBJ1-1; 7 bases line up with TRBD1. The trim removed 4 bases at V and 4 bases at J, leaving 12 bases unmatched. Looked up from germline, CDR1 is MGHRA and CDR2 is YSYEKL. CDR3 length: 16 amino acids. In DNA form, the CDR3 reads TGCGCCAGCAGCCGAGGTCCGGGACAGAGAGCCACTGAAGCTTTCTTT. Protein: CASSRGPGQRATEAFF.

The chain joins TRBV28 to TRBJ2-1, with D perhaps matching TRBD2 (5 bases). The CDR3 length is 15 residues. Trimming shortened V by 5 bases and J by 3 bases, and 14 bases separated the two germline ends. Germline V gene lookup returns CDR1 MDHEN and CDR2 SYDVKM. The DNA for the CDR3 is TGTGCCAGCAGTCTTACTAGGTCCTTCTACAATGAGCAGTTCTTC. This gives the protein CASSLTRSFYNEQFF.

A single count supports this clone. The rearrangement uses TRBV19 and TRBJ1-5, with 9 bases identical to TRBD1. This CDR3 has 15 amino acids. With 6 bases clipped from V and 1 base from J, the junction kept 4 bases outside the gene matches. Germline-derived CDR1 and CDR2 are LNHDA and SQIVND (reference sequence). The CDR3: CASRIQGASNQPQHF. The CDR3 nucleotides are TGTGCCAGTAGGATACAGGGGGCAAGCAATCAGCCCCAGCATTTT.

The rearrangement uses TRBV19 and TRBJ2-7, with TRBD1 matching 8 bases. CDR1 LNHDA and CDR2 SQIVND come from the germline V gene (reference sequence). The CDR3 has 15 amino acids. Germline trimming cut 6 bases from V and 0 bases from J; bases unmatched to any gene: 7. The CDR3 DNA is TGTGCCAGTAGACTGACAGGGGCCAACTCCTACGAGCAGTACTTC. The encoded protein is CASRLTGANSYEQYF.

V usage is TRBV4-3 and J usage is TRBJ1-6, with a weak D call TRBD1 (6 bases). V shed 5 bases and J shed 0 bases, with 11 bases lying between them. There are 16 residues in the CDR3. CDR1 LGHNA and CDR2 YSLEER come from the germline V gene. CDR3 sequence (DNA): TGCGCCAGCAGCGCAGGGGCCTCCTCCTATAATTCACCCCTCCACTTT. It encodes CASSAGASSYNSPLHF.

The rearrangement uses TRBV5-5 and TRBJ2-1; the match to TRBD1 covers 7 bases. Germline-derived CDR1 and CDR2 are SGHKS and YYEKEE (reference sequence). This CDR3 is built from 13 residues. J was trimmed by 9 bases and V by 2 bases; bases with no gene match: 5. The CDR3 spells CASSFQGGVEQFF. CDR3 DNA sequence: TGTGCCAGCAGCTTTCAAGGGGGCGTTGAGCAGTTCTTC.

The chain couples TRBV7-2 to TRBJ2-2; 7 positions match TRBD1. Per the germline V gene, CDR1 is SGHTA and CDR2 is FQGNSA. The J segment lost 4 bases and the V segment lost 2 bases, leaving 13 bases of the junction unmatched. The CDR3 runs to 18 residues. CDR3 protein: CASSLIGDSTLRTGELFF. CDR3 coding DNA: TGTGCCAGCAGCTTAATTGGGGACAGCACTCTCCGCACCGGGGAGCTGTTTTTT.

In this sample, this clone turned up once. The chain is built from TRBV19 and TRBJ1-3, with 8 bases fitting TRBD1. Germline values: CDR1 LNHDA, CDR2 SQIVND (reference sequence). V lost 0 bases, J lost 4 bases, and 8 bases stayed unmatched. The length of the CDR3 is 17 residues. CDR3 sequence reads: CASSIDGQGARGNTIYF. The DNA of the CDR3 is TGTGCCAGTAGTATAGATGGTCAGGGGGCAAGAGGAAACACCATATATTTT.

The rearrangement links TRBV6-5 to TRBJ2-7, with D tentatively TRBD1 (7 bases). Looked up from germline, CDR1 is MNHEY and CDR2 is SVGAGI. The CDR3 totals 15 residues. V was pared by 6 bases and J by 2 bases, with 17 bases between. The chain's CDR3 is CASRTYRGGAYEQYF. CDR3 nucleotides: TGTGCCAGCAGAACGTACAGGGGAGGAGCCTACGAGCAGTACTTC.

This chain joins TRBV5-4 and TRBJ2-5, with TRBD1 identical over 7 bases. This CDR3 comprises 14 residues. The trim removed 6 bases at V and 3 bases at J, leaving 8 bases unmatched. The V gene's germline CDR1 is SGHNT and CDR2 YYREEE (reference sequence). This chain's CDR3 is CASTGDSYKETQYF. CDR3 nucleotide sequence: TGTGCCAGCACAGGGGACAGTTATAAAGAGACCCAGTACTTC. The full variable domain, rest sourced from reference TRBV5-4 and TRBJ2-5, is ETGVTQSPTHLIKTRGQQVTLRCSSQSGHNTVSWYQQALGQGPQFIFQYYREEENGRGNFPPRFSGLQFPNYSSELNVNALELDDSALYLCASTGDSYKETQYFGPGTRLLVL.

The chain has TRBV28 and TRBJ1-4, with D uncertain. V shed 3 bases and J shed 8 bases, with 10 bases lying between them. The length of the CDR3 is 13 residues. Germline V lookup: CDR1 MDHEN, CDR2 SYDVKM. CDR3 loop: CASSFSTGEKLFF. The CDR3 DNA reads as TGTGCCAGCAGTTTCTCCACGGGGGAAAAACTGTTTTTT.

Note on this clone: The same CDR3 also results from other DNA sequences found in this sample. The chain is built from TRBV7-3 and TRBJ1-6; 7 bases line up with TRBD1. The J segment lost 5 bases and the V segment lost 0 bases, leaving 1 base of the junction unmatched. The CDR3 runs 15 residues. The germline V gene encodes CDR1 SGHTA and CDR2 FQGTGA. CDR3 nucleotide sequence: TGTGCCAGCAGCTTAACTGGGACAGATAATTCACCCCTCCACTTT. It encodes CASSLTGTDNSPLHF.

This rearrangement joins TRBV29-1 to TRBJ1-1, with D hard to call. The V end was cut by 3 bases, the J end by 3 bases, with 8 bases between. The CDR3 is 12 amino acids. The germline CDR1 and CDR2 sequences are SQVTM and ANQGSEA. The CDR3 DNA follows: TGCAGCGTTGATCCCTCGGACACTGAAGCTTTCTTT. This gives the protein CSVDPSDTEAFF.